Shown below are 10 T cell receptor beta chains from a single sample sequenced in a study of blood T cell repertoires in COVID-19. Clones were read by immunoSEQ multiplex PCR, and TCRdb kept only the in-frame ones, dropping some. The sample lists fewer than 95,000 clones, about 91% occurring once. The sequencing sample was made of peripheral blood. The receptors stem from a man in his 60s with acute or convalescent COVID-19.

This clone was counted only a few times. This chain links TRBV11-2 with TRBJ2-7; maybe TRBD2 (6 bases). Germline V CDR1 and CDR2: SGHAT, FQNNGV. CDR3 length: 15 residues. The V end was cut by 4 bases, the J end by 2 bases, with 15 bases between. This CDR3 is CASSYVRTKTYEQYF. CDR3 in DNA: TGTGCCAGCAGCTACGTCCGGACTAAAACCTACGAGCAGTACTTC.

The chain joins TRBV5-1 to TRBJ1-2; TRBD1 agrees at 8 bases. Trimming took 0 bases from V and 7 from J; bases not matched to a gene: 5. Germline lookup yields CDR1 SGHRS and CDR2 YFSETQ. This CDR3 has 14 residues. CDR3 sequence (DNA): TGCGCCAGCAGCTTGGACAGGGGGGTGAGTGGCTACACCTTC. This translates into CASSLDRGVSGYTF. Full variable domain (rest looked up from reference TRBV5-1 and TRBJ1-2): KAGVTQTPRYLIKTRGQQVTLSCSPISGHRSVSWYQQTPGQGLQFLFEYFSETQRNKGNFPGRFSGRQFSNSRSEMNVSTLELGDSALYLCASSLDRGVSGYTFGSGTRLTVV.

This chain uses TRBV6-1 with TRBJ2-7; the match to TRBD2 covers 14 bases. The CDR3 has 15 residues. Looked up from germline, CDR1 is MNHNS and CDR2 is SASEGT. J lost 7 bases, V lost 3 bases, and 5 bases had no gene match. In nucleotides, the CDR3 is TGTGCCAGCAGTGACGGACTAGCGGGGGGAGAGGAGCAGTACTTC. Translated: CASSDGLAGGEEQYF.

This chain joins TRBV6-1 and TRBJ1-4; possibly TRBD1 for D (6 bases). The CDR3 has 15 residues. V was clipped by 2 bases and J by 7 bases, with 14 bases between them. Germline V gene data show CDR1 as MNHNS and CDR2 as SASEGT. CDR3 coding DNA: TGTGCCAGCAGTGAAAGTGAGGGGGGGGGTGAAAAACTGTTTTTT. Translating gives CASSESEGGGEKLFF.

The rearrangement uses TRBV7-3 and TRBJ1-1; D may be TRBD1 (6 bases). V was cut by 5 bases and J by 5 bases, with 18 bases left in between. The CDR3 totals 15 residues. Per the germline V gene, CDR1 is SGHTA and CDR2 is FQGTGA. CDR3 DNA sequence: TGTGCCAGCAGCCTCGAGGCGGGGGGCTGGACTGAAGCTTTCTTT. This gives the protein CASSLEAGGWTEAFF.

V usage is TRBV5-1 and J usage is TRBJ2-7, with 7 bases lining up with TRBD2. V lost 1 base, J lost 5 bases, and 6 bases stayed unmatched. Germline V gives CDR1 SGHRS, CDR2 YFSETQ. The CDR3 spans 14 residues. CDR3 nucleotide sequence: TGCGCCAGCAGCTTGAGGGCGGGAGAGAACGAGCAGTACTTC. Its translation: CASSLRAGENEQYF.

The chain employs TRBV5-6 and TRBJ2-7, with D possibly being TRBD2 (6 bases). The CDR3 has 12 amino acids. V was trimmed by 5 bases and J by 6 bases, leaving 12 bases between them. Per the germline V gene, CDR1 is SGHDT and CDR2 is YYEEEE. The DNA of the CDR3 is TGTGCCAGCAGATACCAGGGAGGCGAGCAGTACTTC. It translates to CASRYQGGEQYF.

This sequence joins TRBV5-8 and TRBJ1-4; 10 bases are a match to TRBD1. Losses at the gene ends were 4 bases for V and 5 bases for J; bases not matched to a gene: 2. This CDR3 spans 14 amino acids. CDR1 is SGHTS and CDR2 is YDEGEE in the germline V gene. The CDR3 reads CASSLGQGNEKLFF. The CDR3 nucleotides read TGTGCCAGCAGCCTGGGACAGGGGAATGAAAAACTGTTTTTT.

Only a few counts were recorded for this clone. The chain links TRBV5-1 to TRBJ2-5; 7 bases are shared with TRBD2. CDR1 is SGHRS, CDR2 YFSETQ, per germline. The V gene end was trimmed by 0 bases and the J gene end by 2 bases; junction bases not matched to a gene: 10. This CDR3 has 17 residues. Written as DNA, the CDR3 is TGCGCCAGCAGCTTGGCCAGGGCTAGCGGAACACAAGAGACCCAGTACTTC. Amino acid sequence: CASSLARASGTQETQYF.

J is TRBJ1-5 and V is TRBV21-1; the D call of TRBD1 is as the table states it, not checked on the DNA. TRBV21-1 is designated a pseudogene. The CDR3 length is 20 residues. DNA of the CDR3: TGTGCCAGCAGCCCGTGTACCTTTAAACCCATCTCAGATAGCAATCAGCCCCAGCATTTT. Residues: CASSPCTFKPISDSNQPQHF.